These 17 T cell receptor beta chains share one sample of origin, sequenced in a study of blood T cell repertoires in COVID-19 (dated by TCRdb to the early 2020s). Library preparation was by the immunoSEQ multiplex PCR assay. The table was pulled from immuneACCESS by TCRdb, which kept in-frame rearrangements only. Such tables lose some clones; where checked, under half of the loss comes from unresolved V genes, and the rest has no known cause. The sample data list approximately 170,000 clones, and less than 90% of these were observed just once. Nearly 8% of the sample is held by the ten biggest clonotypes. Specimen: PBMCs or T cells enriched from blood (not recorded which). All receptors come from a woman in her forties or fifties who had recovered from COVID-19.

J is TRBJ1-3 and V is TRBV12-3 or TRBV12-4, with a tentative D call TRBD1 (6 bases). The length of the CDR3 is 13 residues. Trimming removed 6 bases at V and 5 bases at J, with 11 bases between. The CDR3 is CASRQGYRNTIYF. The CDR3 DNA reads as TGTGCCAGCAGACAGGGTTACAGAAACACCATATATTTT.

This chain joins TRBV24-1 and TRBJ2-1, with 11 bases aligning to TRBD2. V shed 3 bases and J 10 bases; nucleotides not matched to a gene: 10. The germline V gene has CDR1 KGHDR and CDR2 SFDVKD. CDR3 length equals 16 residues. CDR3 region: CATSDTVAGGGWEQFF. The CDR3 DNA sequence: TGTGCCACCAGTGATACTGTAGCGGGAGGGGGTTGGGAGCAGTTCTTC.

V gene TRBV4-2 combines with J gene TRBJ2-3; possible D gene TRBD1, 5 bases. Germline values: CDR1 LGHNA, CDR2 YNFKEQ. The CDR3 extends over 15 amino acids. V gave up 1 base and J gave up 8 bases, with 16 bases separating them. CDR3 in DNA: TGTGCCAGCAGCCAAGTCGAGTTAGGGGCAAGTACGCAGTATTTT. Its protein is CASSQVELGASTQYF.

This chain connects TRBV7-2 to TRBJ2-5; maybe TRBD2 (5 bases). CDR3 size: 14 residues. Germline V gene sequence: CDR1 SGHTA, CDR2 FQGNSA. The germline V and J ends were trimmed by 0 bases and 5 bases, with 10 bases remaining between them. DNA of the CDR3: TGTGCCAGCAGCTTAGCGATAGCGCAGGAGACCCAGTACTTC. Its protein is CASSLAIAQETQYF.

The gene calls are TRBV19 and TRBJ1-2; a weak D match, TRBD1 (6 bases). Germline CDR1 reads LNHDA; CDR2 reads SQIVND (reference sequence). The CDR3 runs 12 residues. Trimming pared 7 bases from V and 6 bases from J, leaving 12 bases between. The CDR3 DNA reads as TGTGCCAGTAATAACAGGGTTGATGGCTACACCTTC. It encodes CASNNRVDGYTF. The variable domain in full, completed from reference TRBV19 and TRBJ1-2, reads DGGITQSPKYLFRKEGQNVTLSCEQNLNHDAMYWYRQDPGQGLRLIYYSQIVNDFQKGDIAEGYSVSREKKESFPLTVTSAQKNPTAFYLCASNNRVDGYTFGSGTRLTVV.

The chain employs TRBV28 and TRBJ1-4, with a possible D match to TRBD1 (6 bases). The V gene's germline CDR1 is MDHEN and CDR2 SYDVKM. The CDR3 totals 15 residues. Deletions cut 7 bases from V and 10 bases from J, with 22 bases between. In DNA, the CDR3 is TGTGCCAGCACCGAACTTCATGGGGGCGCAGGAAAACTGTTTTTT. It encodes CASTELHGGAGKLFF. The full variable domain, with the rest looked up from reference TRBV28 and TRBJ1-4, is DVKVTQSSRYLVKRTGEKVFLECVQDMDHENMFWYRQDPGLGLRLIYFSYDVKMKEKGDIPEGYSVSREKKERFSLILESASTNQTSMYLCASTELHGGAGKLFFGSGTQLSVL.

This CDR3 reads CASSPLLGTGELFF. The CDR3 DNA sequence: TGCGCCAGCAGCCCACTCCTAGGTACCGGGGAGCTGTTTTTT. This chain links TRBV4-1 with TRBJ2-2, with D unclear. Germline V CDR1 and CDR2: MGHRA, YSYEKL. V shed 4 bases and J shed 5 bases, with 11 bases lying between them. The CDR3 totals 14 residues.

The CDR3 DNA follows: TGTGCCAGCAGCCAAGATTTGCACAGGGAAAAGACCCAGTACTTC. This gives the protein CASSQDLHREKTQYF. This rearrangement joins TRBV3-1 (or the pseudogene TRBV3-2) to TRBJ2-5; possibly TRBD1 for D (6 bases). The CDR3 extends over 15 amino acids. CDR1 is LGHDT and CDR2 is YNNKEL in the germline V gene (reference sequence). Trimming cost V 0 bases and J 6 bases, with 14 bases left between them.

The chain is built from TRBV10-3 and TRBJ1-5; 7 positions match TRBD1. Germline lookup yields CDR1 ENHRY and CDR2 SYGVKD. Trimming took 3 bases from V and 4 from J; bases not matched to a gene: 6. This CDR3 has 15 residues. In nucleotides, the CDR3 is TGTGCCATCAGTGATACGACAGGGATAAATCAGCCCCAGCATTTT. Amino acids: CAISDTTGINQPQHF.

This clone was seen a handful of times. The chain couples TRBV3-1 (or the pseudogene TRBV3-2) to TRBJ1-2; no firm D call. Germline CDR1 reads LGHDT; CDR2 reads YNNKEL (reference sequence). CDR3 size: 16 residues. V was clipped by 8 bases and J by 5 bases, with 24 bases between them. CDR3 coding DNA: TGTGCCAGCGCTCCGTCATCGACCCGAGCGATTTATGGCTACACCTTC. Its protein is CASAPSSTRAIYGYTF.

This chain links TRBV9 with TRBJ1-2, with unresolved D. V was cut by 0 bases and J by 1 base, with 10 bases left in between. Per the germline V gene, CDR1 is SGDLS and CDR2 is YYNGEE. CDR3 length: 15 residues. The CDR3 reads CASSVGGVLNYGYTF. CDR3 nucleotide sequence: TGTGCCAGCAGCGTAGGTGGAGTCCTTAACTATGGCTACACCTTC.

This clone was counted a few times. V and J are TRBV7-9 and TRBJ1-2; TRBD1 matches at 11 bases. J lost 3 bases, V lost 6 bases, and 9 bases had no gene match. The CDR3 length is 16 residues. Germline CDR1 is SEHNR and CDR2 is FQNEAQ (reference sequence). For the CDR3, the DNA is TGTGCCAGCAGTCTAATTGCGGGACAGGGGGACTATGGCTACACCTTC. Its translation is CASSLIAGQGDYGYTF. The entire variable domain, with the rest obtained from reference TRBV7-9 and TRBJ1-2, is as follows: DTGVSQNPRHKITKRGQNVTFRCDPISEHNRLYWYRQTLGQGPEFLTYFQNEAQLEKSRLLSDRFSAERPKGSFSTLEIQRTEQGDSAMYLCASSLIAGQGDYGYTFGSGTRLTVV.

CDR3 sequence: CASSSTGAYEQYF. CDR3 bases: TGTGCCAGCAGCTCCACAGGGGCCTACGAGCAGTACTTC. The chain couples TRBV7-8 to TRBJ2-7, with 7 bases identical to TRBD1. Germline CDR1 SGHVS, CDR2 FQNEAQ. The junction had 2 bases not matched to a gene; V was cut back by 4 bases and J by 2 bases. This CDR3 is 13 amino acids long.

The chain combines TRBV7-3 with TRBJ2-3; a possible D gene is TRBD2 (6 bases). Trimming removed 1 base at V and 1 base at J, with 9 bases between. CDR1 is SGHTA, CDR2 FQGTGA, per germline. The CDR3 runs to 15 residues. The CDR3 nucleotides are TGTGCCAGCAGCTTAATGGCTAGCGGCACAGATACGCAGTATTTT. This encodes CASSLMASGTDTQYF.

The V gene is TRBV11-2, the J gene TRBJ1-2; D unresolved. The germline gives CDR1 SGHAT, CDR2 FQNNGV. The V and J ends lost 1 base and 6 bases respectively, with 12 bases between them. The CDR3 spans 14 residues. CDR3 DNA sequence: TGTGCCAGCAGCTTAGGACGGGGTTATCATGGCTACACCTTC. Translation gives CASSLGRGYHGYTF. Together with reference TRBV11-2 and TRBJ1-2, the CDR3 gives the full variable domain: EAGVAQSPRYKIIEKRQSVAFWCNPISGHATLYWYQQILGQGPKLLIQFQNNGVVDDSQLPKDRFSAERLKGVDSTLKIQPAKLEDSAVYLCASSLGRGYHGYTFGSGTRLTVV.

The chain joins TRBV28 to TRBJ1-5, with TRBD1 identical over 12 bases. Germline V gene data show CDR1 as MDHEN and CDR2 as SYDVKM. With 7 bases clipped from V and 8 bases from J, the junction kept 3 bases outside the gene matches. The CDR3 spans 13 residues. The CDR3, as DNA: TGTGCCAGCAAGGGGACAGGGGGCGAGCCCCAGCATTTT. Translating gives CASKGTGGEPQHF.

The J gene is TRBJ1-5, the V gene TRBV6-5, with D perhaps matching TRBD1 (5 bases). V was cut by 6 bases and J by 6 bases, with 15 bases left in between. The CDR3 runs to 14 residues. Per germline, CDR1 MNHEY and CDR2 SVGAGI. CDR3 coding DNA: TGTGCCAGCAGCTCGACGGGGGAAGGTCAGCCCCAGCATTTT. Translating it yields CASSSTGEGQPQHF.